A selection of T cell receptor beta chains follows, all from one sample in a study of blood T cell repertoires in COVID-19. Data came from immunoSEQ multiplex PCR; TCRdb stores just in-frame clones and leaves some out. This repertoire shows 200,000 to 250,000 clones, 85% to 90% found once; its top ten account for less than 3.5%. The material sequenced was peripheral blood. These receptors came from a man younger than 40 with COVID-19, enrolled during active disease. The CDR3 runs from the conserved cysteine through the conserved F or W. D genes are given only for firm matches. Clone size is stated in some rows and not others, as once, few, many or a class when expanded.

V gene	J gene	D gene	clone size	CDR3 DNA	CDR3 protein
TRBV27	TRBJ1-4	TRBD1	NA	TGTGCCAGCAGTTCACCGACGATACAGGGGGTACGAGAAAAACTGTTTTTT	CASSSPTIQGVREKLFF
TRBV18	TRBJ1-2	TRBD1	NA	TGTGCCAGCTCTGGAGATCGGACAGGCAACGATGGCTACACCTTC	CASSGDRTGNDGYTF
TRBV5-6	TRBJ1-6	NA	NA	TGTGCCAGCAGCTTCGGTGCAGGGGACAATTCACCCCTCCACTTT	CASSFGAGDNSPLHF
TRBV9	TRBJ1-3	TRBD1	NA	TGTGCCAGCAGGAAGGGACAGGACTCTGGAAACACCATATATTTT	CASRKGQDSGNTIYF
TRBV9	TRBJ2-7	NA	NA	TGTGCCAGCAGCGTTGGCGGGTTTTCCTACGAGCAGTACTTC	CASSVGGFSYEQYF
TRBV19	TRBJ1-6	TRBD1	NA	TGTGCCAGTAGTCTACAGGGGGCCAATTCACCCCTCCACTTT	CASSLQGANSPLHF
TRBV2	TRBJ1-2	TRBD1	NA	TGTGCCAGCAGTGAGACAGGGCGGACTGGCTACACCTTC	CASSETGRTGYTF
TRBV6-6	TRBJ2-7	NA	NA	TGTGCCAGCAGTCTAGCCCACTCGAGCTCCTACGAGCAGTACTTC	CASSLAHSSSYEQYF
TRBV2	TRBJ2-1	TRBD2	NA	TGTGCCAGCAGTGCGGGCTTAGCGGGAGCGTGGAATGAGCAGTTCTTC	CASSAGLAGAWNEQFF
TRBV30	TRBJ1-2	TRBD1	once	TGTGCCCGGAGGGCAGGGGGCGCTGGCTATGGCTACACCTTC	CARRAGGAGYGYTF
TRBV7-2	TRBJ2-7	TRBD2	NA	TGTGCCAGCAGCCGGACTAGCGGAGGGTACGAGCAGTACTTC	CASSRTSGGYEQYF